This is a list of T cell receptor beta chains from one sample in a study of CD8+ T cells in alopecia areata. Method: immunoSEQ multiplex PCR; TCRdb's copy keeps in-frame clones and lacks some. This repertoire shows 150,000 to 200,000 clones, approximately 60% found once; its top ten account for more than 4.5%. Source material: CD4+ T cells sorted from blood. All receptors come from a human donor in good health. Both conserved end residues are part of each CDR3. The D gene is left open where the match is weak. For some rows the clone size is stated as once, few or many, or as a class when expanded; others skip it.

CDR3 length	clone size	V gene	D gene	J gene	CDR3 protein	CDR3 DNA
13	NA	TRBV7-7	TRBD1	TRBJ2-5	CASSPDRAETQYF	TGTGCTAGCAGCCCAGACAGGGCAGAGACCCAGTACTTC
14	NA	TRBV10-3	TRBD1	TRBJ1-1	CAIRSTGEDTEAFF	TGTGCCATCAGATCGACAGGGGAGGACACTGAAGCTTTCTTT
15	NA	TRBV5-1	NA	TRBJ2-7	CASSTQGRGTYEQYF	TGCGCCAGCAGCACCCAAGGCAGGGGCACCTACGAGCAGTACTTC
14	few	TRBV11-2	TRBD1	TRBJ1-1	CASSLGDRPTEAFF	TGTGCCAGCAGCTTAGGGGACAGGCCCACTGAAGCTTTCTTT
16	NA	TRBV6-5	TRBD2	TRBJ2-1	CASSYTGLAAPNEQFF	TGTGCCAGCAGTTACACGGGACTAGCGGCCCCCAATGAGCAGTTCTTC
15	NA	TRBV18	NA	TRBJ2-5	CASSPPRSKQETQYF	TGTGCCAGCTCACCCCCTCGGAGCAAACAAGAGACCCAGTACTTC
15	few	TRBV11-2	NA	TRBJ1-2	CASSSPRTPNYGYTF	TGTGCCAGCAGCTCACCCCGGACCCCTAACTATGGCTACACCTTC
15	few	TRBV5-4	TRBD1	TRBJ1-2	CASSFRTGINYGYTF	TGTGCCAGCAGCTTCCGGACAGGGATTAACTATGGCTACACCTTC
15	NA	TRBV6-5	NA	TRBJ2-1	CASSIRQGTGAGQFF	TGTGCCAGCAGCATCCGACAAGGAACGGGAGCCGGGCAGTTCTTC
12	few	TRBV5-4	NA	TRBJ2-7	CASSLDIGPSHF	TGTGCCAGCAGCTTGGATATAGGACCCAGTCACTTC
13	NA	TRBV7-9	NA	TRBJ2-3	CASSLTRGNTQYF	TGTGCCAGCAGCTTAACGAGGGGCAATACGCAGTATTTT
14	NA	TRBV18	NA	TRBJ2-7	CASSPPSASYEQYF	TGTGCCAGCTCACCACCGTCAGCGTCCTACGAGCAGTACTTC
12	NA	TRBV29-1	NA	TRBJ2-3	CSVGDHGGTQYF	TGCAGCGTTGGGGACCACGGTGGAACGCAGTATTTT
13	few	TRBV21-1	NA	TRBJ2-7	CASSIQGGEEQYF	TGTGCCAGCAGCATACAGGGGGGGGAAGAGCAGTACTTC
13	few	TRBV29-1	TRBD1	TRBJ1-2	CSVDTGGTYGYTF	TGCAGCGTTGATACAGGGGGCACCTATGGCTACACCTTC
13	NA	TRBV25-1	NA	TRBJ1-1	CASIGFGNTEAFF	TGTGCCAGCATCGGGTTCGGGAACACTGAAGCTTTCTTT
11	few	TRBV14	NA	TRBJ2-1	CASSAYNEQFF	TGTGCCAGCAGCGCGTACAATGAGCAGTTCTTC
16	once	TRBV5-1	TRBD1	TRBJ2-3	CASSPEGDRASDTQYF	TGCGCCAGCAGCCCCGAGGGGGACAGGGCTTCGGATACGCAGTATTTT
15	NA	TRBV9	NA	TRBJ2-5	CASSVLSIGGETQYF	TGTGCCAGCAGCGTCCTTTCCATAGGAGGGGAGACCCAGTACTTC
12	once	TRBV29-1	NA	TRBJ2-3	CSVRSGADTQYF	TGCAGCGTTCGGTCAGGGGCAGATACGCAGTATTTT
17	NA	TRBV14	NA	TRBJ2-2	CASSFEARAPDTGELFF	TGTGCCAGCAGCTTCGAAGCCAGGGCCCCGGACACCGGGGAGCTGTTTTTT
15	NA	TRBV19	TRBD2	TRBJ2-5	CASSGPAGGRETQYF	TGTGCCAGTAGTGGTCCAGCGGGAGGGCGGGAGACCCAGTACTTC
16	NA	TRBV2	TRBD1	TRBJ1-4	CASRRDRAATNEKLFF	TGTGCCAGCAGGCGGGACAGGGCTGCAACTAATGAAAAACTGTTTTTT
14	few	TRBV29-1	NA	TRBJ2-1	CSALGDTSYNEQFF	TGCAGCGCCCTGGGGGACACTTCCTACAATGAGCAGTTCTTC
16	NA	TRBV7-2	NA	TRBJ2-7	CASSTRTGLSSYEQYF	TGTGCCAGCAGCACCAGGACGGGATTGAGCTCCTACGAGCAGTACTTC
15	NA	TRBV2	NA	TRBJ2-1	CAGKGQSLVYNEQFF	TGTGCCGGAAAGGGACAAAGTCTCGTCTACAATGAGCAGTTCTTC
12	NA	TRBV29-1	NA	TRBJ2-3	CSYLGGRDTQYF	TGCAGCTATCTTGGGGGGAGAGATACGCAGTATTTT